The subject of this entry is one TCR beta chain. These data belong to a study of blood T cell repertoires in COVID-19. Study in general: The study drew acute and convalescent COVID-19 samples from the United States, Italy and Spain.

J gave up 6 bases and V 1 base, and 4 bases lay outside the gene matches. Germline V CDR1 and CDR2: SGHTA, FQGNSA. The CDR3 is made up of 16 amino acids. Recruited during active infection, patients (from Seattle) were subsequently followed longitudinally. Profiling relied on immunoSEQ multiplex PCR, and the TCRdb table lists in-frame clones only, not all of them. The repertoire consists of under 300,000 clones, with around 91% occurring once and the leading ten covering under 2.5%. The source material was peripheral blood. This chain uses TRBV7-2 with TRBJ1-6; TRBD1 aligns across 9 bases. The source of this sequence is a woman aged 60-75 years with COVID-19, enrolled during active disease. In nucleotides, the CDR3 is TGTGCCAGCAGCTTAGATTGGACAGGGGTTAATTCACCCCTCCACTTT. It specifies CASSLDWTGVNSPLHF.